A single sample is the source of the 22 T cell receptor beta chains below, sequenced in a study of T-cell memory formation after mild COVID-19. TCRdb reprocessed the 5' RACE reads with MiXCR, giving one entry per CDR3 protein. The sample carries fewer than 600,000 distinct CDR3 sequences, roughly 22% recorded once. The sequenced sample consisted of PBMCs or a T cell subset sorted from them (not recorded which). These receptors all stem from an adult woman who had mild COVID-19 (a few samples of this study predate the infection). Cell type and time point are not known.

The V gene is TRBV18, the J gene TRBJ1-5; D remains ambiguous. Trimming stripped 4 bases from V and 0 bases from J, with 13 bases between. Germline CDR1 and CDR2: KGHSH and LQKENI. The CDR3 contains 16 residues. As DNA, the CDR3 is TGTGCCAGCTCACTGGGCTCAGTTTATAGCAATCAGCCCCAGCATTTT. This encodes CASSLGSVYSNQPQHF.

This clonotype was recorded a few times. The CDR3 DNA reads TGTGCCACCAGTGCCGGGACAGATACGCAGTATTTT. This translates into CATSAGTDTQYF. The genes are TRBV24-1 and TRBJ2-3; D is ambiguous. Germline CDR1 reads KGHDR; CDR2 reads SFDVKD. The length of the CDR3 is 12 residues. Trimming pared 5 bases from V and 3 bases from J, leaving 5 bases between.

V gene TRBV24-1 combines with J gene TRBJ2-3; 12 nucleotides line up with TRBD2. Germline V gene data show CDR1 as KGHDR and CDR2 as SFDVKD. The CDR3 spans 18 residues. V dropped 0 bases and J dropped 0; count of bases not matched to a gene: 3. The CDR3 region has the DNA TGTGCCACCAGTGATTTGATGGGGACTAGCGGGAGCACAGATACGCAGTATTTT. It is translated as CATSDLMGTSGSTDTQYF.

This clonotype was detected ten times or more. The chain has TRBV5-1 and TRBJ2-1, with D possibly called TRBD1 or TRBD2 (5 bases each). Germline loops: CDR1 SGHRS, CDR2 YFSETQ. This CDR3 is 15 amino acids long. V was cut by 4 bases and J by 8 bases, with 19 bases left in between. The CDR3, as DNA: TGCGCCAGCAGCCTAGGGACCAGAGCGCTTGATGAGCAGTTCTTC. Translating gives CASSLGTRALDEQFF.

This clonotype has a handful of counts. The chain uses TRBV5-1 and TRBJ2-3; D gene uncertain. The length of the CDR3 is 16 residues. CDR1 is SGHRS, CDR2 YFSETQ, per germline. V lost 0 bases and J 2 bases, leaving 13 bases between the germline ends. CDR3 residues: CASSLGLGITTDTQYF. DNA of the CDR3: TGCGCCAGCAGCTTGGGGCTAGGAATAACCACAGATACGCAGTATTTT.

This rearrangement joins TRBV13 to TRBJ2-1; the match to TRBD2 covers 10 bases. This CDR3 is 17 amino acids long. CDR1 is PRHDT and CDR2 is FYEKMQ in the germline V gene (reference sequence). The trim removed 4 bases at V and 5 bases at J, leaving 11 bases unmatched. CDR3 protein: CASSSSTSGMIHNEQFF. The CDR3 nucleotides read TGTGCCAGCAGCTCCTCAACTAGCGGGATGATTCACAATGAGCAGTTCTTC. The full variable domain, its missing parts supplied by reference TRBV13 and TRBJ2-1, is AAGVIQSPRHLIKEKRETATLKCYPIPRHDTVYWYQQGPGQDPQFLISFYEKMQSDKGSIPDRFSAQQFSDYHSELNMSSLELGDSALYFCASSSSTSGMIHNEQFFGPGTRLTVL.

This clonotype was seen a handful of times. V is TRBV9 and J is TRBJ2-3; a weak D match, TRBD2 (5 bases). The length of the CDR3 is 13 residues. Trimming cost V 2 bases and J 2 bases, with 6 bases left between them. Looked up from germline, CDR1 is SGDLS and CDR2 is YYNGEE. The CDR3 sequence is CASSVGVTDTQYF. Here the CDR3 DNA reads TGTGCCAGCAGCGTCGGGGTCACAGATACGCAGTATTTT.

This chain links TRBV19 with TRBJ2-1; D is uncertain. This CDR3 has 13 residues. The ends were cut back, 6 bases at V and 4 bases at J, with 10 bases in the middle. The germline V gene encodes CDR1 LNHDA and CDR2 SQIVND (reference sequence). The CDR3 region has the DNA TGTGCCAGTAGAGATGGTGGATACAATGAGCAGTTCTTC. This codes for CASRDGGYNEQFF.

A few counts support this clonotype. The J gene is TRBJ1-3, the V gene TRBV4-1; D perhaps matches TRBD1 (5 bases). The germline V and J ends were trimmed by 11 bases and 2 bases, with 10 bases remaining between them. The CDR3 spans 12 residues. CDR1 and CDR2 (germline): MGHRA, YSYEKL. This CDR3 is CACRGAGNTIYF. The DNA for the CDR3 is TGCGCCTGCCGGGGGGCTGGAAACACCATATATTTT.

The chain is built from TRBV5-1 and TRBJ2-2; possibly TRBD2 for D (5 bases). The ends were cut back, 0 bases at V and 4 bases at J, with 13 bases in the middle. CDR1 and CDR2 from the germline V gene are SGHRS and YFSETQ. This CDR3 comprises 16 residues. In DNA, the CDR3 is TGCGCCAGCAGCTTGGCCGGGATAGTGGGCACCGGGGAGCTGTTTTTT. Its protein is CASSLAGIVGTGELFF.

This clonotype was recorded many times. V gene TRBV11-2 combines with J gene TRBJ2-3; D is undetermined. CDR3 length equals 11 residues. From germline, CDR1 is SGHAT and CDR2 FQNNGV. Between the trimmed V and J ends, which lost 7 bases and 4 bases, there was a span of 6 bases. DNA of the CDR3: TGTGCCAGCACGCCCGCAGATACGCAGTATTTT. It specifies CASTPADTQYF. The full variable domain, its missing parts supplied by reference TRBV11-2 and TRBJ2-3, is EAGVAQSPRYKIIEKRQSVAFWCNPISGHATLYWYQQILGQGPKLLIQFQNNGVVDDSQLPKDRFSAERLKGVDSTLKIQPAKLEDSAVYLCASTPADTQYFGPGTRLTVL.

This clonotype turned up a few times. The chain is built from TRBV6-2 or TRBV6-3 and TRBJ1-2, with 7 nucleotides matching TRBD1. The CDR3 is made up of 16 amino acids. The germline CDR1 and CDR2 sequences are MNHEY and SVGEGT. Trimming cost V 5 bases and J 4 bases; bases outside gene matches: 13. This CDR3 reads CASSPFQGDSFYGYTF. The DNA of the CDR3 is TGTGCCAGCAGTCCGTTCCAAGGGGACAGTTTCTATGGCTACACCTTC.

The chain employs TRBV6-6 and TRBJ2-5; D may be TRBD2 (6 bases). Germline loops: CDR1 MNHNY, CDR2 SVGAGI (reference sequence). V lost 4 bases, J lost 5 bases, and 17 bases lay in between. The CDR3 extends over 15 amino acids. DNA of the CDR3: TGTGCCAGCAGTTTTCCCGGGTCGGCGGGGGAGACCCAGTACTTC. It is translated as CASSFPGSAGETQYF.

In this sample, this clonotype turned up a few times. The J gene is TRBJ2-7, the V gene TRBV7-8; 12 bases are shared with TRBD2. Unmatched junction bases numbered 9, after V lost 5 bases and J lost 7 bases. The CDR3 is made up of 15 amino acids. Germline V CDR1 and CDR2: SGHVS, FQNEAQ. The CDR3 DNA is TGTGCCAGCAGCAAGCGACTAGCGGGGGATTTTGAGCAGTACTTC. This translates into CASSKRLAGDFEQYF. Based on the CDR3 plus reference TRBV7-8 and TRBJ2-7, the full variable domain is GAGVSQSPRYKVAKRGQDVALRCDPISGHVSLFWYQQALGQGPEFLTYFQNEAQLDKSGLPSDRFFAERPEGSVSTLKIQRTQQEDSAVYLCASSKRLAGDFEQYFGPGTRLTVT.

V is TRBV10-3 and J is TRBJ2-1, with 7 bases identical to TRBD1. V dropped 3 bases and J dropped 6; count of bases not matched to a gene: 5. The CDR3 sequence is 14 residues long. Germline V gene data show CDR1 as ENHRY and CDR2 as SYGVKD. The CDR3 sequence is CAISDEQGSNEQFF. In DNA form, the CDR3 reads TGTGCCATCAGTGACGAACAGGGGAGCAATGAGCAGTTCTTC.

In its sample, this clonotype was seen a few times. CDR3 DNA sequence: TGTGCCAGCAGCTTCCTAAGGGGGAGTCGGTTCAATGAGCAGTTCTTC. Protein: CASSFLRGSRFNEQFF. The J gene is TRBJ2-1, the V gene TRBV11-3; tentative D call: TRBD1 (6 bases). The V gene's germline CDR1 is SGHNT and CDR2 YENEEA. The V and J ends lost 3 bases and 6 bases respectively, with 18 bases between them. The CDR3 is 16 residues long.

The rearrangement joins TRBV27 to TRBJ2-4; 7 nucleotides line up with TRBD1. The CDR3 is made up of 17 amino acids. Germline V gives CDR1 MNHEY, CDR2 SMNVEV (reference sequence). With 1 base clipped from V and 8 bases from J, the junction kept 14 bases outside the gene matches. The CDR3 DNA reads as TGTGCCAGCAGTTTATTCCGCCCCGGGACAGTTGCTCACATTCAGTACTTC. Its protein is CASSLFRPGTVAHIQYF.

The J gene is TRBJ2-7, the V gene TRBV4-1; 9 bases agree with TRBD1. This CDR3 has 14 residues. Looked up from germline, CDR1 is MGHRA and CDR2 is YSYEKL. Germline trimming cut 6 bases from V and 6 bases from J; bases unmatched to any gene: 9. The CDR3 reads CASSNPGTGTEQYF. In DNA, the CDR3 is TGCGCCAGCAGTAATCCCGGGACAGGGACCGAGCAGTACTTC.

The gene calls are TRBV5-1 and TRBJ2-7, with 9 positions matching TRBD2. Germline lookup yields CDR1 SGHRS and CDR2 YFSETQ. CDR3 size: 14 residues. V gave up 1 base and J gave up 4 bases; unmatched junction bases: 3. The CDR3 DNA is TGCGCCAGCAGCTTGAACCTAGCGGGGTACGAGCAGTACTTC. It is translated as CASSLNLAGYEQYF.

This clonotype was seen only a few times. The rearrangement uses TRBV7-8 and TRBJ2-4; maybe TRBD1 (6 bases). CDR3 length equals 13 residues. Trimming took off 10 bases at V and 6 bases at J, with 16 bases between the two ends. CDR1 is SGHVS, CDR2 FQNEAQ, per germline. The CDR3 region has the DNA TGTGCCACCGCCACTCAGGGGAGAAACATTCAGTACTTC. This translates into CATATQGRNIQYF.

The sample holds many counts of this clonotype. The CDR3: CASSPTDQPNQPQHF. The DNA of the CDR3 is TGTGCCAGTAGTCCCACCGACCAGCCCAATCAGCCCCAGCATTTT. The gene calls are TRBV19 and TRBJ1-5; D call uncertain. The CDR3 has 15 amino acids. V was trimmed by 5 bases and J by 3 bases, leaving 14 bases between them. CDR1 and CDR2 (germline): LNHDA, SQIVND (reference sequence).

The rearrangement uses TRBV19 and TRBJ1-3; no firm D call. The CDR3 runs to 14 residues. V was pared by 3 bases and J by 1 base, with 7 bases between. Germline-derived CDR1 and CDR2 are LNHDA and SQIVND (reference sequence). The CDR3 sequence is CASSIQSSGNTIYF. DNA for the CDR3: TGTGCCAGTAGTATTCAGTCATCTGGAAACACCATATATTTT.